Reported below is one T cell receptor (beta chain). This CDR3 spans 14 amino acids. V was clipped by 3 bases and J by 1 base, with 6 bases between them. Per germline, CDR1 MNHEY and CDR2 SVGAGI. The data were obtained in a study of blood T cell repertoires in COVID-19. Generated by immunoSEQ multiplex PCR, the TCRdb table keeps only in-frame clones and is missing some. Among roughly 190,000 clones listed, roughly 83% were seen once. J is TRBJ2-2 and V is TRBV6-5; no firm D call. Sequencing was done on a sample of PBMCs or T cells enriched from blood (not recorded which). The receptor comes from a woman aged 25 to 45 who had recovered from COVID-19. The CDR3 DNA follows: TGTGCCAGCAGTTATGTACAGAACACCGGGGAGCTGTTTTTT. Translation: CASSYVQNTGELFF.